This TCR beta chain was found in a study of shared clonotypes between healthy human individuals. Study-level points and caveats: What limited the represented genetic and exposure-history diversity was the small number of donors.

CDR1 and CDR2 (germline): LNHDA, SQIVND (reference sequence). V was clipped by 3 bases and J by 2 bases; unmatched bases: 6. The CDR3 is 16 residues long. Points on this clone: Its specificity is not known.

Assay used: immunoSEQ multiplex PCR; TCRdb lists only in-frame clones, some missing. Here the sample spans around 450,000 clones, 75% to 85% being singletons. Input material: PBMCs. This sequence was found in a woman between 40 and 50 years old in good health. Some clones in this sample may be carry-over from other donors' samples. The chain recombines TRBV19 with TRBJ2-3; 9 nucleotides line up with TRBD2. In DNA form, the CDR3 reads TGTGCCAGTAGTATTTACTTAGCGGGAGTCACAGATACGCAGTATTTT. Translated, it gives CASSIYLAGVTDTQYF.